This TCR beta chain is from a study of T-cell reconstitution after alpha-beta-depleted transplantation in children. A TCRbeta library incorporating unique molecular identifiers was prepared. TCRdb reprocessed the PCR reads via MiXCR and lists one record per CDR3 protein. The sample holds hundreds of thousands of distinct CDR3 sequences; roughly 17% are singletons and the top ten take approximately 1%. This CDR3 comprises 14 residues. CDR1 is SGHDT, CDR2 YYEEEE, per germline. V lost 4 bases and J lost 4; bases outside the gene matches: 5. The sequence was obtained from a human donor who donated a stem cell graft to a child with acute myeloid leukemia. The chain is built from TRBV5-6 and TRBJ2-5; 9 bases align to TRBD1. Sequences were derived from PBMCs from the stem cell graft donor, sampled from the stem cell graft. The CDR3 is CASSVGQGVETQYF. In DNA form, the CDR3 reads TGTGCCAGCAGCGTGGGACAGGGTGTAGAGACCCAGTACTTC.